A selection of T cell receptor beta chains follows, all from one sample in a study of T cell responses to AZD1222 COVID-19 vaccine. TCRdb keeps only in-frame clones here, not all; method: immunoSEQ multiplex PCR. The data hold roughly 120,000 clones, with more than 85% observed a single time. This sample comprised peripheral blood, obtained on day 0 of AZD1222 vaccination. Receptor source: an adult in good health. Each CDR3 is given with its conserved first and last residue. The order of the fields is J gene, V gene, D gene, clone size, CDR3 protein, CDR3 DNA. The D gene is left open where the match is weak. Clone sizes are given selectively: once, few, many, or a class where the clone is expanded.

>TRBJ2-3|TRBV2|TRBD2|-
CASGGDTDTQYF
TGTGCCAGCGGGGGGGACACAGATACGCAGTATTTT
>TRBJ1-4|TRBV19|TRBD1|-
CASSITGDGEKLFF
TGTGCCAGTAGTATAACAGGGGATGGTGAAAAACTGTTTTTT
>TRBJ2-1|TRBV5-6|-|-
CASSWRGAGKLNEQFF
TGTGCCAGCAGCTGGAGGGGGGCAGGCAAGCTCAATGAGCAGTTCTTC
>TRBJ1-2|TRBV24-1|TRBD1|-
CATSDGTGDYGYTF
TGTGCCACCAGTGATGGGACAGGTGACTATGGCTACACCTTC
>TRBJ2-7|TRBV11-2|-|-
CASSLSGYPWGEQYF
TGTGCCAGCAGCTTGAGCGGCTACCCCTGGGGGGAGCAGTACTTC
>TRBJ1-6|TRBV4-2|-|-
CASSQEDPPTRSPLHF
TGTGCCAGCAGCCAAGAGGACCCTCCGACTAGATCACCCCTCCACTTT
>TRBJ2-1|TRBV11-2|TRBD2|-
CASRPWGGRAYNEQFF
TGTGCCAGCAGGCCTTGGGGTGGGAGGGCTTACAATGAGCAGTTCTTC
>TRBJ1-2|TRBV29-1|-|-
CSVVGPEAYGYTF
TGCAGCGTTGTGGGGCCTGAGGCCTATGGCTACACCTTC
>TRBJ2-1|TRBV6-5|-|medium-sized
CASSPAPSDNNEQFF
TGTGCCAGCAGCCCAGCCCCTAGCGATAACAATGAGCAGTTCTTC
>TRBJ2-1|TRBV7-8|-|-
CASSLALVPPGNEQFF
TGTGCCAGCAGCTTAGCCCTGGTACCTCCGGGCAATGAGCAGTTCTTC
>TRBJ2-7|TRBV18|TRBD2|-
CASSPLTTGAGLAGDRAYEQYF
TGTGCCAGCTCACCACTAACGACAGGGGCAGGACTAGCGGGAGATAGGGCCTACGAGCAGTACTTC
>TRBJ2-7|TRBV3-1/TRBV3-2|TRBD2|-
CASSQGNSGRPYEQYF
TGTGCCAGCAGCCAAGGAAATAGCGGGAGGCCTTACGAGCAGTACTTC
>TRBJ2-7|TRBV27|-|-
CASSLQGRGDEQYF
TGTGCCAGCAGTCTCCAGGGGAGAGGGGACGAGCAGTACTTC
>TRBJ1-3|TRBV6-5|TRBD1|-
CASSYSGTAGNTIYF
TGTGCCAGCAGTTACTCGGGGACAGCTGGAAACACCATATATTTT
>TRBJ1-2|TRBV5-6|-|-
CASSLGLSNYGYTF
TGTGCCAGCAGCTTGGGACTGAGCAACTATGGCTACACCTTC
>TRBJ2-1|TRBV10-1|-|-
CASSVGGGNEQFF
TGCGCCAGCAGTGTCGGGGGAGGCAATGAGCAGTTCTTC